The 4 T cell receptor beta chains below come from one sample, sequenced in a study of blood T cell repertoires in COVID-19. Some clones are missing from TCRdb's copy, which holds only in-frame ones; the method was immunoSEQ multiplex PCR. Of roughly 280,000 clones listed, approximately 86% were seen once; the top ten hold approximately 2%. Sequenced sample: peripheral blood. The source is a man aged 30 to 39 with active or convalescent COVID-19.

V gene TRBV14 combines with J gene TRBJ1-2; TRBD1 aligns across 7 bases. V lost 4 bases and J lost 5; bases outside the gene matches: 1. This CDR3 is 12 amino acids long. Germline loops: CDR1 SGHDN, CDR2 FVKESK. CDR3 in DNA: TGTGCCAGCAGCCGACAGGGTTATGGCTACACCTTC. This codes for CASSRQGYGYTF.

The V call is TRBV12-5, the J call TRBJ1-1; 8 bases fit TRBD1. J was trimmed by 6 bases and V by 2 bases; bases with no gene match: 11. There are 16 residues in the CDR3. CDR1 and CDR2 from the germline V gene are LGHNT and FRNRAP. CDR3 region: CASGLTRTGTPAEAFF. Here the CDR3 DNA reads TGTGCTAGTGGTTTGACCCGGACAGGGACCCCGGCTGAAGCTTTCTTT. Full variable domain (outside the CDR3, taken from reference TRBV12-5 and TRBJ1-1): DARVTQTPRHKVTEMGQEVTMRCQPILGHNTVFWYRQTMMQGLELLAYFRNRAPLDDSGMPKDRFSAEMPDATLATLKIQPSEPRDSAVYFCASGLTRTGTPAEAFFGQGTRLTVV.

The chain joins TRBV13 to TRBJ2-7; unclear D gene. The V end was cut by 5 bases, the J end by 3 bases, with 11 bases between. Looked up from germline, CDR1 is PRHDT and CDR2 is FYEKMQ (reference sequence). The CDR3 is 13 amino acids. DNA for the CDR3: TGTGCCAGCAGCCCACCCGCTATCTACGAGCAGTACTTC. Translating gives CASSPPAIYEQYF.

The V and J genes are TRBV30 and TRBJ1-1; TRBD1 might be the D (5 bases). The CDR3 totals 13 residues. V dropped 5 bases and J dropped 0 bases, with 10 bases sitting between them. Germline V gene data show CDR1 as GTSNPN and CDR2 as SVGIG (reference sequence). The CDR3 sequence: CAWWGGMNTEAFF. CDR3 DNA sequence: TGTGCCTGGTGGGGGGGGATGAACACTGAAGCTTTCTTT. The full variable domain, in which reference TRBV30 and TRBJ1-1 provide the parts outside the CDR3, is SQTIHQWPATLVQPVGSPLSLECTVEGTSNPNLYWYRQAAGRGLQLLFYSVGIGQISSEVPQNLSASRPQDRQFILSSKKLLLSDSGFYLCAWWGGMNTEAFFGQGTRLTVV.